This TCR beta chain was found in a study of CD8 T cells in ankylosing spondylitis. General study points: One TCR beta motif, made up of roughly 8 highly homologous variants, appeared characteristic of ankylosing spondylitis blood.

Each CDR3 protein is one row after TCRdb ran MiXCR on the 5' RACE reads. Among about 200,000 distinct CDR3 sequences listed, about 26% were seen once. Germline trimming cut 0 bases from V and 8 bases from J; bases unmatched to any gene: 6. The CDR3 is 15 amino acids. CDR1 and CDR2 (germline): LNHNV, YYDKDF (reference sequence). This clonotype has ten or more counts. The antigen is undetermined. The sequence came from a male donor with ankylosing spondylitis or in good health (not recorded which). The sample was blood, either unsorted or a sorted T cell fraction (not recorded which). The chain links TRBV15 to TRBJ2-1; 8 bases align to TRBD2. For the CDR3, the DNA is TGTGCCACCAGCAGAGAGGGAGCGGGAGTATATGAGCAGTTCTTC. It encodes CATSREGAGVYEQFF.